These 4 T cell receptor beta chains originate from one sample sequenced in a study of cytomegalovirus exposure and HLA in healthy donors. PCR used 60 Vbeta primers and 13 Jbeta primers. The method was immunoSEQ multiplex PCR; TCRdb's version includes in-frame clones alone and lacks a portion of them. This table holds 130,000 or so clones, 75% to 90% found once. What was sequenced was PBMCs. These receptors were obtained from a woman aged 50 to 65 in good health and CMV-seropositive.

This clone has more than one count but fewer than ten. This CDR3 reads CASSRGRAGDRYTQYF. The CDR3 DNA sequence: TGTGCCAGCAGCCGGGGACGCGCGGGAGATAGGTATACGCAGTATTTT. The chain couples TRBV7-9 to TRBJ2-3; 7 bases are shared with TRBD2. This CDR3 has 16 amino acids. Trimming cost V 5 bases and J 7 bases; bases outside gene matches: 15. Germline V gives CDR1 SEHNR, CDR2 FQNEAQ (reference sequence).

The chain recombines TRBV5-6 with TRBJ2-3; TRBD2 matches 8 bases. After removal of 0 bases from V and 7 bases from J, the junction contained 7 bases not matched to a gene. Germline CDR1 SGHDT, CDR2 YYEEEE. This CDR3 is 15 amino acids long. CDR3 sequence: CASSLGTGGLNTQYF. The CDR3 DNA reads TGTGCCAGCAGCTTGGGTACGGGGGGGCTGAATACGCAGTATTTT. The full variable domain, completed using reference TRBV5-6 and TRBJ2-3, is DAGVTQSPTHLIKTRGQQVTLRCSPKSGHDTVSWYQQALGQGPQFIFQYYEEEERQRGNFPDRFSGHQFPNYSSELNVNALLLGDSALYLCASSLGTGGLNTQYFGPGTRLTVL.

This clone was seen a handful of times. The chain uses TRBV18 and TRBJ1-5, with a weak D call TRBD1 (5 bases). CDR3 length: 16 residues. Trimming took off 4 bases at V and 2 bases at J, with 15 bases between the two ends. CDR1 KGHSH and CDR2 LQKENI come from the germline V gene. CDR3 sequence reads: CASSHSWGRGNQPQHF. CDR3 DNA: TGTGCCAGCTCACACTCCTGGGGCAGGGGCAATCAGCCCCAGCATTTT.

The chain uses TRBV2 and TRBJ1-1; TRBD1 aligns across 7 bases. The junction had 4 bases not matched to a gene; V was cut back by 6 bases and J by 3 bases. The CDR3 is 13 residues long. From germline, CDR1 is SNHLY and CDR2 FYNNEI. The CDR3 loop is CASRADRDTEAFF. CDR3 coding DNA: TGTGCCAGCAGAGCAGACAGGGACACTGAAGCTTTCTTT.